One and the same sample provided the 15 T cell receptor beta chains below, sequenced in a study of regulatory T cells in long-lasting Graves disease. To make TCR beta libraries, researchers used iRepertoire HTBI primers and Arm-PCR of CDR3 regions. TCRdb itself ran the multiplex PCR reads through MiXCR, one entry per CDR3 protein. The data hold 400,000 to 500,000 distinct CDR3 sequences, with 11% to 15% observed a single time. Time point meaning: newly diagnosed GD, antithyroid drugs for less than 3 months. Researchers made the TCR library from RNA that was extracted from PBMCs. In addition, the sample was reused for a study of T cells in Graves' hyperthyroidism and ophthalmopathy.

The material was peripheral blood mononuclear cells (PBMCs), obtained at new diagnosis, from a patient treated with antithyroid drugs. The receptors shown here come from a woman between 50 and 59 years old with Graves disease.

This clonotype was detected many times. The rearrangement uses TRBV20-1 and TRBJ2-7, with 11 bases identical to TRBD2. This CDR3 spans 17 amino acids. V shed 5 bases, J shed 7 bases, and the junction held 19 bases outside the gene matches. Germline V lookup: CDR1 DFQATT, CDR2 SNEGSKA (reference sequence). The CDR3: CSASTTSGRGLPREQYF. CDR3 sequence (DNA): TGCAGTGCTTCCACCACTAGCGGGAGAGGACTGCCTCGTGAGCAGTACTTC.

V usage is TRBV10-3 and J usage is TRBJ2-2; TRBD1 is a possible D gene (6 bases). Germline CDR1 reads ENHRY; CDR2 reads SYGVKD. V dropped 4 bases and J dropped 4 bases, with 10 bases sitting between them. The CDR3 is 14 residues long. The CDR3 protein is CAISVGGSTGELFF. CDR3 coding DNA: TGTGCCATCAGTGTAGGGGGTTCCACCGGGGAGCTGTTTTTT.

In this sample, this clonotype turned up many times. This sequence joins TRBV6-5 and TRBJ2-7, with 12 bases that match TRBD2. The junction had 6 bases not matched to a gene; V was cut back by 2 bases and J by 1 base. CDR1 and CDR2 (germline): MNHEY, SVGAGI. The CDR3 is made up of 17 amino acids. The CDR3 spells CASSYAWLAGGSYEQYF. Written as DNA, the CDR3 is TGTGCCAGCAGTTACGCTTGGCTAGCGGGAGGGTCCTACGAGCAGTACTTC.

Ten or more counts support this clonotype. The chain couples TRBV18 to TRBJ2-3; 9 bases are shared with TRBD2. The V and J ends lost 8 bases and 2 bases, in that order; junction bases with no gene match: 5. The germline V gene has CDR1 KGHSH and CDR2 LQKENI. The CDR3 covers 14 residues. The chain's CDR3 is CASRGLANTDTQYF. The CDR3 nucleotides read TGTGCCAGCCGAGGACTAGCGAACACAGATACGCAGTATTTT.

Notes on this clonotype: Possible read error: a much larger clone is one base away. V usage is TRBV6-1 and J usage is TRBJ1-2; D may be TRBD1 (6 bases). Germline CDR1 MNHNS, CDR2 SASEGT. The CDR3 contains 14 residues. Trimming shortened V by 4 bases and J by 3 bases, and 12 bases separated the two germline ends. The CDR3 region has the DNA TGTGCCAGCAGTGCGACCCAGGGGCACTATGGCTACACCTTC. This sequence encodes CASSATQGHYGYTF.

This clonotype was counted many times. CDR3 bases: TGTGCCAGCAGTTTGGGACTAGAGCTCTACGAGCAGTACTTC. This gives the protein CASSLGLELYEQYF. This chain links TRBV12-3 or TRBV12-4 with TRBJ2-7; 8 bases are a match to TRBD2. The CDR3 consists of 14 residues. The trim removed 3 bases at V and 3 bases at J, leaving 4 bases unmatched.

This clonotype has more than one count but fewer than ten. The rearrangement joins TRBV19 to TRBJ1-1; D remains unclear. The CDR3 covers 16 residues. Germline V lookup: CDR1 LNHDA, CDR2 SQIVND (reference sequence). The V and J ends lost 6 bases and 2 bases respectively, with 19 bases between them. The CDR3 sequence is CASRPGSLPTNTEAFF. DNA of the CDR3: TGTGCCAGTAGACCGGGGAGCCTCCCTACCAACACTGAAGCTTTCTTT.

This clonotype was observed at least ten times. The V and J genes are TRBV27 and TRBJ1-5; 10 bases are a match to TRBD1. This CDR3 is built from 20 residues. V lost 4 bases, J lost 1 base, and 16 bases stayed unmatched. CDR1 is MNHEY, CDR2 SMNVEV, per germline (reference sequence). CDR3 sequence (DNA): TGTGCCAGCAGTTCTTACTCCGGGACAGGGGAAAGTATAAGCAATCAGCCCCAGCATTTT. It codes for CASSSYSGTGESISNQPQHF.

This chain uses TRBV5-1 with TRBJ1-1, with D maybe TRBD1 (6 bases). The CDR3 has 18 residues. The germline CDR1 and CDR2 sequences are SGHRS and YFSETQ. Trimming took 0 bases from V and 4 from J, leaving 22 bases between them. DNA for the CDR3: TGCGCCAGCAGCTTGGCGGGGGGCCTCAGCGGTTCCCCCACTGAAGCTTTCTTT. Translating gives CASSLAGGLSGSPTEAFF.

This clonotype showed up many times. The CDR3 nucleotides read TGTGCCAGCTCACTAAAGGCAGGGTTTGGCTACACCTTC. Its translation: CASSLKAGFGYTF. The chain has TRBV18 and TRBJ1-2; tentatively, D is TRBD1 (5 bases). Trimming stripped 4 bases from V and 7 bases from J, with 13 bases between. The V gene's germline CDR1 is KGHSH and CDR2 LQKENI. The CDR3 spans 13 residues.

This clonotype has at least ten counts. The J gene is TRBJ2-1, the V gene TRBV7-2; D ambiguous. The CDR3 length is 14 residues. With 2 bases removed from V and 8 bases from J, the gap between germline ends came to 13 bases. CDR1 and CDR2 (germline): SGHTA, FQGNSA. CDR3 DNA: TGTGCCAGCAGCTTAACACTAACCGATTATGAGCAGTTCTTC. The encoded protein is CASSLTLTDYEQFF.

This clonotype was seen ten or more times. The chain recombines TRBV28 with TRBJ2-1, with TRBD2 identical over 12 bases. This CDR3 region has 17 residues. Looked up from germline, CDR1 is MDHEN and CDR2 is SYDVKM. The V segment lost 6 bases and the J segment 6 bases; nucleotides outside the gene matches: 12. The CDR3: CASRGGALAGGLNEQFF. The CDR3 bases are TGTGCCAGCAGGGGGGGGGCTCTAGCGGGAGGGCTCAATGAGCAGTTCTTC.

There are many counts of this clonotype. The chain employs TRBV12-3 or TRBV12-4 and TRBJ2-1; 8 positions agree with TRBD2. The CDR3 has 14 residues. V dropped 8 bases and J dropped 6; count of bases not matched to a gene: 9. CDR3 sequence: CASSRLARSNEQFF. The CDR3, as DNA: TGTGCCAGCTCGAGACTAGCGAGAAGCAATGAGCAGTTCTTC.

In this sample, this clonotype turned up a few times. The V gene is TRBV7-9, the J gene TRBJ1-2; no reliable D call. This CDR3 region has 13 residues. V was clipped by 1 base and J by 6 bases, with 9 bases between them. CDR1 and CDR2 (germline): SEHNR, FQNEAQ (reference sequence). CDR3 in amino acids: CASSLEGSHGYTF. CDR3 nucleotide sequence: TGTGCCAGCAGCTTAGAGGGCTCCCATGGCTACACCTTC.

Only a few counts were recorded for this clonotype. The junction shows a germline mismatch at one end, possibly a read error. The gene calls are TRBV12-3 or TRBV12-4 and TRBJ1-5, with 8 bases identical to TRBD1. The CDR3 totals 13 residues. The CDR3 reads CASSSGGPQLQHF. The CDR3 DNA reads TGTGCCAGCAGTTCAGGGGGCCCTCAGCTCCAGCATTTT.